The 14 T cell receptor beta chains in this list originate from one sample, sequenced in a study of response to subunit inactivated influenza vaccine (dated by TCRdb to the late 2010s). The receptor library was made with RT-PCR. Reads for this sample came from an Illumina HiSeq 2500. TCRdb reprocessed the public reads (quality trimming at Q25 with fastp, clone calling with MiXCR) and kept in-frame beta chains. Entries that share a CDR3 protein sequence are merged under the most common genes and DNA. The sample table lists more than 550,000 distinct CDR3 sequences, 11% of them with a count of one. The ten largest clones take up 11% of the sample. The sample was also reused in another study, on T cells expressing NK-cell markers. As the second publication notes: 5'RACE template switching, by which a universal primer site and unique molecular identifiers were added, was used to make TCR beta cDNA libraries.

This specimen consisted of PBMCs from blood, obtained on the day of vaccination. All receptors derive from a man over 45 who received an inactivated influenza vaccine. Donor details come from another sample of the same person, matched by shared clones.

This clonotype was detected many times. The rearrangement links TRBV7-2 to TRBJ2-1, with TRBD2 matching 9 bases. V lost 2 bases and J lost 6; bases outside the gene matches: 5. Germline CDR1 and CDR2: SGHTA and FQGNSA. The CDR3 totals 15 residues. For the CDR3, the DNA is TGTGCCAGCAGCTTACGTCCGGGACTAGCCAATGAGCAGTTCTTC. The encoded protein is CASSLRPGLANEQFF.

The chain uses TRBV5-1 and TRBJ2-3; TRBD2 aligns across 13 bases. The CDR3 has 16 residues. From germline, CDR1 is SGHRS and CDR2 YFSETQ. J lost 7 bases, V lost 4 bases, and 9 bases had no gene match. The CDR3 sequence is CASSPTLAGGLNTQYF. In nucleotides, the CDR3 is TGCGCCAGCAGCCCGACACTAGCGGGGGGGTTGAATACGCAGTATTTT.

This clonotype was counted at least ten times. V is TRBV6-2 or TRBV6-3 and J is TRBJ1-2, with D maybe TRBD1 (5 bases). The germline gives CDR1 MNHEY, CDR2 SVGEGT. The CDR3 loop spans 13 amino acids. The V end lost 4 bases, the J end lost 2 bases, and 8 bases lay between the germline ends. The CDR3 sequence: CASSLNRNYGYTF. The CDR3 DNA reads TGTGCCAGCAGTTTAAACAGGAACTATGGCTACACCTTC.

This clonotype was seen a handful of times. The genes are TRBV19 and TRBJ2-7; D assignment may be TRBD1 or TRBD2 (5 bases each). Germline CDR1 and CDR2: LNHDA and SQIVND (reference sequence). With 8 bases removed from V and 6 bases from J, the gap between germline ends came to 20 bases. This CDR3 comprises 14 residues. This chain's CDR3 is CASGPTELVAEQYF. DNA of the CDR3: TGTGCCAGTGGCCCGACAGAACTAGTCGCCGAGCAGTACTTC.

The chain recombines TRBV12-3 or TRBV12-4 with TRBJ2-2; TRBD1 is a possible D gene (6 bases). The CDR3 sequence is 15 residues long. V lost 3 bases to trimming and J lost 6 bases, with 14 bases between them. The CDR3 DNA follows: TGTGCCAGCAGTTTGGGCAGGGGTGGGCCCGGGGAGCTGTTTTTT. It translates to CASSLGRGGPGELFF.

This chain joins TRBV9 and TRBJ2-5; maybe TRBD1 (6 bases). CDR1 and CDR2 (germline): SGDLS, YYNGEE. The CDR3 has 14 residues. V dropped 0 bases and J dropped 6 bases, with 12 bases sitting between them. CDR3 residues: CASSVDSWGQTQYF. Here the CDR3 DNA reads TGTGCCAGCAGCGTAGATTCGTGGGGGCAGACCCAGTACTTC.

The chain recombines TRBV20-1 with TRBJ1-1; weak D call: TRBD1 (5 bases). Germline CDR1 DFQATT, CDR2 SNEGSKA (reference sequence). V lost 7 bases to trimming and J lost 4 bases, with 19 bases between them. This CDR3 has 14 residues. The chain's CDR3 is CSVGRGASSTEAFF. The DNA of the CDR3 is TGCAGTGTTGGTAGGGGCGCATCTAGCACTGAAGCTTTCTTT.

This clonotype was detected a few times. The V call is TRBV6-1, the J call TRBJ2-1; TRBD1 matches 8 bases. V lost 6 bases and J lost 2; bases outside the gene matches: 6. Looked up from germline, CDR1 is MNHNS and CDR2 is SASEGT. This CDR3 is 15 amino acids long. The CDR3 sequence is CASRPGGEAYNEQFF. The CDR3 DNA sequence: TGTGCCAGCAGACCAGGGGGCGAGGCCTACAATGAGCAGTTCTTC.

The chain has TRBV5-8 and TRBJ2-1, with D unclear. CDR1 and CDR2 from the germline V gene are SGHTS and YDEGEE. This CDR3 comprises 14 residues. The V end was cut by 1 base, the J end by 8 bases, with 13 bases between. The CDR3 nucleotides read TGTGCCAGCAGCTTGATTAAGGGTAGGGATGAGCAGTTCTTC. This encodes CASSLIKGRDEQFF.

The chain couples TRBV6-2 or TRBV6-3 to TRBJ2-1; a weak D match, TRBD1 (6 bases). The CDR3 spans 15 residues. CDR1 MNHEY and CDR2 SVGEGT come from the germline V gene. Deletions cut 2 bases from V and 13 bases from J, with 21 bases between. This CDR3 reads CASSYGWTAKRIQFF. CDR3 nucleotides: TGTGCCAGCAGTTACGGCTGGACAGCTAAAAGAATCCAGTTCTTC.

This clonotype was found a few times. The chain is built from TRBV11-2 and TRBJ2-2, with 11 nucleotides matching TRBD1. CDR1 is SGHAT and CDR2 is FQNNGV in the germline V gene. After removal of 5 bases from V and 7 bases from J, the junction contained 0 bases not matched to a gene. The CDR3 has 13 amino acids. DNA of the CDR3: TGTGCCAGCAGCGGGACAGGGGGCGGGGAGCTGTTTTTT. This translates into CASSGTGGGELFF.

On this clonotype itself: A much more abundant neighbour one base away suggests this may be a read error. The chain has TRBV11-2 and TRBJ2-3; no clear D. Between the trimmed V and J ends, which lost 4 bases and 2 bases, there was a span of 4 bases. Germline loops: CDR1 SGHAT, CDR2 FQNNGV. CDR3 size: 12 residues. CDR3 amino acids: CASSWNTDTQYF. CDR3 coding DNA: TGTGCCAGCAGCTGGAACACAGATACGCAGTATTTT.

The genes are TRBV5-1 and TRBJ2-1; D not resolved. Trimming took off 4 bases at V and 0 bases at J, with 14 bases between the two ends. The CDR3 length is 16 residues. The germline gives CDR1 SGHRS, CDR2 YFSETQ. Here the CDR3 DNA reads TGCGCCAGCAGCGAGAACACGCTTAGCTCCTACAATGAGCAGTTCTTC. Its protein is CASSENTLSSYNEQFF.

This chain connects TRBV11-2 to TRBJ2-7, with unresolved D. V was trimmed by 1 base and J by 1 base, leaving 11 bases between them. The germline V gene has CDR1 SGHAT and CDR2 FQNNGV. The CDR3 sequence is 15 residues long. The CDR3 nucleotides read TGTGCCAGCAGCTTAGCAAGTGGCAGGTCCTACGAGCAGTACTTC. It is translated as CASSLASGRSYEQYF.